This T cell receptor (beta chain) comes out of a study of regulatory T cells in long-lasting Graves disease. This CDR3 is built from 16 residues. V trimming: 7 bases; J trimming: 1 base; junction bases outside the gene matches: 9. This clonotype was counted many times. Specified time point: newly diagnosed GD, antithyroid drugs for less than 3 months. The authors made the TCR library using RNA they extracted from PBMCs. The collection involved drawing 8 to 9 milliliters of peripheral blood into EDTA tubes. The TCR beta library used iRepertoire HTBI primers with Arm-PCR amplification of CDR3. MiXCR, applied by TCRdb to the multiplex PCR reads, yields one record per CDR3 protein. The sample holds hundreds of thousands of distinct CDR3 sequences, approximately 16% seen once. These data also featured in a second study, about T cells in Graves' hyperthyroidism and ophthalmopathy. As that report states: The model predicted ophthalmopathy a median 6.5 months before onset.

The sequence derives from a middle-aged woman with Graves disease. Source: peripheral blood mononuclear cells (PBMCs), taken at new diagnosis, from a patient treated with antithyroid drugs. V usage is TRBV12-3 or TRBV12-4 and J usage is TRBJ2-1; 8 nucleotides line up with TRBD2. CDR3 sequence (DNA): TGTGCCAGCAAACGGGGGGGAGTGGTTTCCTACAATGAGCAGTTCTTC. This codes for CASKRGGVVSYNEQFF.